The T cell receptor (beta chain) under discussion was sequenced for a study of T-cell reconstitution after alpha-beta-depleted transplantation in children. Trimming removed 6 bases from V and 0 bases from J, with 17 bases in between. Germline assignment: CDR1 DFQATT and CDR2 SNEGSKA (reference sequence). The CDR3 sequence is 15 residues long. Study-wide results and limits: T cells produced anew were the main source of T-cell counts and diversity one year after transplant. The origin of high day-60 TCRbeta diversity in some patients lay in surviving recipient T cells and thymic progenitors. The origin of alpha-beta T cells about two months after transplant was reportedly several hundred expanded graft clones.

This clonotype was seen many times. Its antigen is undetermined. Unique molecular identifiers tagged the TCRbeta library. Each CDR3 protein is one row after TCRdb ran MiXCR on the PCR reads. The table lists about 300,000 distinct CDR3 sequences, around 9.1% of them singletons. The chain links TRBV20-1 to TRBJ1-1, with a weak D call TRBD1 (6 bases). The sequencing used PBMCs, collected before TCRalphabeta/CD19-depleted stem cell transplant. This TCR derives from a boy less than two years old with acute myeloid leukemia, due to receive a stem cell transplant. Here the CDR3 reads CSAKKQGRMNTEAFF. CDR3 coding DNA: TGCAGTGCAAAAAAACAGGGACGAATGAACACTGAAGCTTTCTTT.